These 4 T cell receptor beta chains were sequenced from one sample in a study of regulatory T cells in long-lasting Graves disease. Building the TCR beta libraries relied on iRepertoire HTBI primers, and CDR3 regions underwent Arm-PCR. TCRdb reanalysed the multiplex PCR reads using MiXCR and keeps one entry per CDR3 protein. Altogether hundreds of thousands of distinct CDR3 sequences are present, less than 25% being singletons, with the ten largest covering about 7.8%. Time point in this sample: persistent/refractory GD, antithyroid drugs over 5 years with positive TRAb. PBMC-derived RNA was used for the TCR library. The specimen was peripheral blood mononuclear cells (PBMCs), collected when the disease was refractory, from a patient treated with antithyroid drugs. These TCRs come from a female donor with Graves disease.

The V call is TRBV7-9, the J call TRBJ2-1; TRBD2 matches at 7 bases. After removal of 4 bases from V and 7 bases from J, the junction contained 16 bases not matched to a gene. The CDR3 is made up of 17 amino acids. Germline CDR1 and CDR2: SEHNR and FQNEAQ (reference sequence). The CDR3 here is CASSSPQGAGVLNEQFF. CDR3 sequence (DNA): TGTGCCAGCAGCTCCCCCCAAGGCGCGGGAGTATTAAATGAGCAGTTCTTC. Full variable domain (missing parts from reference TRBV7-9 and TRBJ2-1): DTGVSQNPRHKITKRGQNVTFRCDPISEHNRLYWYRQTLGQGPEFLTYFQNEAQLEKSRLLSDRFSAERPKGSFSTLEIQRTEQGDSAMYLCASSSPQGAGVLNEQFFGPGTRLTVL.

Comments on this clonotype: The junction departs from the called germline gene at one end, perhaps through a read error. The V call is TRBV20-1, the J call TRBJ2-7; unclear D gene. CDR1 and CDR2 from the germline V gene are DFQATT and SNEGSKA (reference sequence). This CDR3 is 12 amino acids long. In DNA, the CDR3 is TGCAGTGTGAGTCCAAACTCCCACGAGCAGTACTTC. It codes for CSVSPNSHEQYF.

Comments on this clonotype: This clone may be a read error of a much larger clone one base away. The V and J genes are TRBV11-2 and TRBJ1-1; 9 bases fit TRBD1. The length of the CDR3 is 13 residues. In germline, CDR1 is SGHAT, CDR2 FQNNGV. Trimming at V came to 4 bases and at J to 10 bases, leaving 7 bases not matched to a gene. The CDR3 nucleotides read TGTGCCAGCAGCTCGTGGACAGGGGCTGGAGCTTTCTTT. It codes for CASSSWTGAGAFF. The full variable domain, its missing parts supplied by reference TRBV11-2 and TRBJ1-1, is EAGVAQSPRYKIIEKRQSVAFWCNPISGHATLYWYQQILGQGPKLLIQFQNNGVVDDSQLPKDRFSAERLKGVDSTLKIQPAKLEDSAVYLCASSSWTGAGAFFGQGTRLTVV.

V usage is TRBV27 and J usage is TRBJ1-5, with 10 bases matching TRBD1. Germline lookup yields CDR1 MNHEY and CDR2 SMNVEV (reference sequence). The length of the CDR3 is 15 residues. V dropped 5 bases and J dropped 6; count of bases not matched to a gene: 7. The CDR3 DNA sequence: TGTGCCAGCAGTGAAACGGGACAGGGGATTCAGCCCCAGCATTTT. Protein: CASSETGQGIQPQHF.